The 32 T cell receptor beta chains reported below all come from one sample, sequenced in a study of blood T cells in healthy people across ages. With a J-beta primer mix and a sample-barcoded 5' primer, a second PCR ran 7 to 11 cycles. A single record per CDR3 protein comes from TCRdb applying MiXCR to the 5' RACE reads. This sample has around 1,000,000 distinct CDR3 sequences, with almost 25% found just once. The same data also went into a second study, on T cells of mothers and their children.

Specimen: blood. These receptors all come from a girl aged 2-9 years in good health.

This clonotype has more than one count but fewer than ten. The chain uses TRBV4-3 and TRBJ1-1, with a tentative D call TRBD1 (5 bases). Germline loops: CDR1 LGHNA, CDR2 YSLEER. The CDR3 has 16 amino acids. V lost 0 bases to trimming and J lost 4 bases, with 15 bases between them. CDR3 loop: CASSQDLSGTSTEAFF. In DNA, the CDR3 is TGCGCCAGCAGCCAAGATCTTTCGGGGACCTCCACTGAAGCTTTCTTT.

The sample holds a few counts of this clonotype. The rearrangement uses TRBV6-5 and TRBJ2-1; 7 nucleotides agree with TRBD1. The V segment lost 4 bases and the J segment 9 bases; nucleotides outside the gene matches: 6. The germline CDR1 and CDR2 sequences are MNHEY and SVGAGI. This CDR3 region has 13 residues. The CDR3 spells CASSSGTDGEQFF. CDR3 bases: TGTGCCAGCAGTTCCGGGACAGACGGTGAGCAGTTCTTC.

CDR3 DNA sequence: TGCAGTGCTAGCGGAGACAGGGAGGGTCAGCCCCAGCATTTT. Its translation is CSASGDREGQPQHF. The chain joins TRBV20-1 to TRBJ1-5; 7 nucleotides match TRBD1. This CDR3 has 14 residues. Trimming at V came to 3 bases and at J to 6 bases, leaving 8 bases not matched to a gene. Germline V gene data show CDR1 as DFQATT and CDR2 as SNEGSKA (reference sequence).

Only a few counts were recorded for this clonotype. This sequence joins TRBV21-1 and TRBJ2-5; the D segment call TRBD1 is taken from the table without a DNA check. TRBV21-1 counts as a pseudogene. The CDR3 totals 13 residues. The CDR3 DNA follows: TGTGCCAGGGGGACAAAGTACCAAGAGACCCAGTACTTC. Protein: CARGTKYQETQYF.

This chain uses TRBV4-1 with TRBJ1-4; the D is unclear. Germline CDR1 is MGHRA and CDR2 is YSYEKL. V lost 2 bases, J lost 0 bases, and 7 bases lay in between. The CDR3 spans 15 residues. The CDR3 spells CASSQLGTTNEKLFF. CDR3 in DNA: TGCGCCAGCAGCCAACTAGGGACAACTAATGAAAAACTGTTTTTT.

This chain joins TRBV6-5 and TRBJ1-2; 7 bases fit TRBD1. Germline V gives CDR1 MNHEY, CDR2 SVGAGI. V was clipped by 6 bases and J by 7 bases; unmatched bases: 5. The CDR3 totals 12 residues. The CDR3 DNA sequence: TGTGCCAGCAGCCAGGACAGGAGTGGCTACACCTTC. Amino acid sequence: CASSQDRSGYTF.

Only a few counts were recorded for this clonotype. The genes are TRBV4-2 and TRBJ2-3; weak D call: TRBD2 (7 bases). The germline CDR1 and CDR2 sequences are LGHNA and YNFKEQ. The CDR3 runs 16 residues. The germline V and J ends were trimmed by 8 bases and 0 bases, with 18 bases remaining between them. CDR3 sequence: CASPPGRGASTDTQYF. CDR3 nucleotides: TGTGCCAGCCCCCCAGGACGGGGGGCAAGCACAGATACGCAGTATTTT.

The chain links TRBV20-1 to TRBJ2-1; a weak D match, TRBD2 (5 bases). The CDR3 contains 12 residues. From germline, CDR1 is DFQATT and CDR2 SNEGSKA (reference sequence). CDR3 coding DNA: TGCACCCCGGGGAGCCGGCACAATGAGCAGTTCTTC. This sequence encodes CTPGSRHNEQFF.

This chain links TRBV12-3 or TRBV12-4 with TRBJ2-3; D unclear. The CDR3 extends over 17 amino acids. With 2 bases removed from V and 2 bases from J, the gap between germline ends came to 17 bases. CDR3 DNA: TGTGCCAGCAGTTTATGGGCTTACCGCTTCCCCACAGATACGCAGTATTTT. It is translated as CASSLWAYRFPTDTQYF.

V is TRBV4-3 and J is TRBJ2-5, with 8 bases matching TRBD1. After removal of 4 bases from V and 1 base from J, the junction contained 8 bases not matched to a gene. The CDR3 is 16 amino acids. Germline CDR1 LGHNA, CDR2 YSLEER. CDR3 nucleotides: TGCGCCAGCAGCCGAAACCGCGGGACAGGCCAAGAGACCCAGTACTTC. Amino acids: CASSRNRGTGQETQYF.

The J gene is TRBJ2-7, the V gene TRBV21-1; the tabulated D call, TRBD1, remains unverified against the DNA. TRBV21-1 is described as a pseudogene. This CDR3 comprises 12 residues. The CDR3 coding sequence is TGTGGTGGTCCGGGAAATATCTACGAGCAGTACTTC. Protein sequence: CGGPGNIYEQYF.

The chain employs TRBV14 and TRBJ2-7; D is perhaps TRBD2 (6 bases). The CDR3 consists of 14 residues. Trimming took off 3 bases at V and 0 bases at J, with 9 bases between the two ends. Germline-derived CDR1 and CDR2 are SGHDN and FVKESK. The CDR3 is CASSQWGDSYEQYF. The CDR3 bases are TGTGCCAGCAGCCAGTGGGGGGACTCCTACGAGCAGTACTTC.

This clonotype was counted a few times. The chain recombines TRBV9 with TRBJ2-1; no firm D call. CDR1 is SGDLS, CDR2 YYNGEE, per germline. The CDR3 length is 13 residues. V was clipped by 3 bases and J by 8 bases, with 12 bases between them. The CDR3 DNA is TGTGCCAGCAGCGCTCCGACTTCTGATGAGCAGTTCTTC. Residues: CASSAPTSDEQFF.

The rearrangement links TRBV19 to TRBJ1-5; the D is unclear. Germline CDR1 and CDR2: LNHDA and SQIVND (reference sequence). This CDR3 region has 13 residues. V was shortened by 5 bases and J by 0 bases, with 5 bases between the two germline ends. CDR3 region: CASSETSNQPQHF. CDR3 sequence (DNA): TGTGCCAGTAGTGAAACTAGCAATCAGCCCCAGCATTTT.

This chain connects TRBV4-2 to TRBJ2-7, with D perhaps matching TRBD1 (5 bases). The germline CDR1 and CDR2 sequences are LGHNA and YNFKEQ. V lost 5 bases and J 0 bases, leaving 17 bases between the germline ends. The CDR3 extends over 16 amino acids. Here the CDR3 reads CASSSSRTTSSYEQYF. CDR3 coding DNA: TGTGCCAGCAGCTCCTCCCGGACAACAAGCTCCTACGAGCAGTACTTC.

V usage is TRBV4-2 and J usage is TRBJ2-2; 9 nucleotides agree with TRBD1. Germline V gene data show CDR1 as LGHNA and CDR2 as YNFKEQ. The junction had 3 bases not matched to a gene; V was cut back by 3 bases and J by 7 bases. This CDR3 region has 14 residues. The CDR3 sequence: CASSQDRGIGELFF. CDR3 sequence (DNA): TGTGCCAGCAGCCAGGACAGGGGCATCGGGGAGCTGTTTTTT.

V usage is TRBV6-1 and J usage is TRBJ1-5; no clear D gene. Germline loops: CDR1 MNHNS, CDR2 SASEGT. The V and J ends lost 8 bases and 7 bases respectively, with 18 bases between them. The CDR3 extends over 14 amino acids. The CDR3 nucleotides are TGTGCCAGCTCGCGAAGGGTATCCACCCAGCCCCAGCATTTT. It specifies CASSRRVSTQPQHF.

The chain employs TRBV11-2 and TRBJ2-5; TRBD1 agrees at 9 bases. The CDR3 loop spans 14 amino acids. V shed 6 bases, J shed 4 bases, and the junction held 6 bases outside the gene matches. The germline V gene has CDR1 SGHAT and CDR2 FQNNGV. The CDR3 nucleotides are TGTGCCAGCAGTTGGAGGGGACAGGGAGAGACCCAGTACTTC. Its protein product is CASSWRGQGETQYF.

The rearrangement uses TRBV13 and TRBJ2-5; TRBD2 might be the D (6 bases). The J call may be wrong; the DNA end is better matched by TRBJ2-7. CDR3 length: 14 residues. Germline V CDR1 and CDR2: PRHDT, FYEKMQ (reference sequence). CDR3 DNA: TGTGCCAGCAGCTTACGGGGGAGTTTCAACGAGCAGTACTTC. This codes for CASSLRGSFNEQYF.

This clonotype was recorded a few times. This sequence joins TRBV4-3 and TRBJ2-5, with 8 bases fitting TRBD1. Losses at the gene ends were 2 bases for V and 5 bases for J; bases not matched to a gene: 7. Germline V gene sequence: CDR1 LGHNA, CDR2 YSLEER. This CDR3 region has 15 residues. The CDR3 nucleotides read TGCGCCAGCAGCCAAAGCAGGGGGCAAGGGGAGACCCAGTACTTC. It yields the protein CASSQSRGQGETQYF.

This clonotype was detected a few times. The CDR3 DNA reads TGTGCCAGCAGCTTACTCGCTAGCGGGGGCCCCTACAATGAGCAGTTCTTC. It translates to CASSLLASGGPYNEQFF. The V call is TRBV7-3, the J call TRBJ2-5, with 10 bases that match TRBD2. The J call may be faulty, since TRBJ2-1 better matches the DNA end. Germline CDR1 reads SGHTA; CDR2 reads FQGTGA. The CDR3 length is 17 residues.

The J gene is TRBJ2-5, the V gene TRBV7-2; 11 positions agree with TRBD2. From germline, CDR1 is SGHTA and CDR2 FQGNSA. This CDR3 comprises 16 residues. V was pared by 5 bases and J by 11 bases, with 16 bases of the junction left unmatched. The CDR3 region is CASSRGLAAGLIEQYF. As DNA, the CDR3 is TGTGCCAGCAGCCGGGGACTAGCGGCTGGTCTTATTGAGCAGTACTTC. Complete variable domain (other parts from reference TRBV7-2 and TRBJ2-5): GAGVSQSPSNKVTEKGKDVELRCDPISGHTALYWYRQSLGQGLEFLIYFQGNSAPDKSGLPSDRFSAERTGGSVSTLTIQRTQQEDSAVYLCASSRGLAAGLIEQYFGPGTRLLVL.

A few counts support this clonotype. This rearrangement joins TRBV12-5 to TRBJ2-1, with 10 bases that match TRBD2. Per germline, CDR1 LGHNT and CDR2 FRNRAP. CDR3 length equals 18 residues. J lost 8 bases, V lost 0 bases, and 13 bases had no gene match. The CDR3 protein is CASGLVLNLAGVRHEQFF. DNA for the CDR3: TGTGCTAGTGGTTTGGTCCTGAATCTAGCGGGAGTCCGCCATGAGCAGTTCTTC.

The CDR3 region is CASSQAQGPSTF. CDR3 nucleotide sequence: TGCGCCAGCAGCCAAGCGCAAGGGCCTTCCACCTTC. This sequence joins TRBV4-1 and TRBJ1-2; D remains unclear. The CDR3 has 12 amino acids. CDR1 MGHRA and CDR2 YSYEKL come from the germline V gene. Trimming took off 1 base at V and 13 bases at J, with 13 bases between the two ends.

This clonotype was observed a single time. V and J are TRBV29-1 and TRBJ1-1; D call uncertain. The V gene's germline CDR1 is SQVTM and CDR2 ANQGSEA. CDR3 length: 12 amino acids. V was pared by 6 bases and J by 2 bases, with 10 bases between. Here the CDR3 reads CSVEQINTEAFF. The DNA for the CDR3 is TGCAGCGTCGAGCAGATAAACACTGAAGCTTTCTTT.

This chain links TRBV27 with TRBJ2-7; TRBD2 might be the D (5 bases). The CDR3 length is 13 residues. The germline gives CDR1 MNHEY, CDR2 SMNVEV (reference sequence). Trimming stripped 2 bases from V and 5 bases from J, with 10 bases between. The CDR3 region has the DNA TGTGCCAGCAGTTTAAGAGGGTTCGACGAGCAGTACTTC. Its translation is CASSLRGFDEQYF.

V gene TRBV7-3 combines with J gene TRBJ2-5; D might be TRBD2 (6 bases). Per germline, CDR1 SGHTA and CDR2 FQGTGA. Trimming pared 4 bases from V and 7 bases from J, leaving 13 bases between. The CDR3 has 13 residues. CDR3 DNA sequence: TGTGCCAGCAGCTCTACACTAGCTGGGACCCAGTACTTC. Its protein product is CASSSTLAGTQYF.

This clonotype was seen only a few times. The CDR3 nucleotides are TGTGCCAGCAGCCACTCGACACTTACCTACGAGCAGTACTTC. Translated, it gives CASSHSTLTYEQYF. V is TRBV5-6 and J is TRBJ2-5; no clear D gene. Matching the DNA end better, TRBJ2-7 makes the J call doubtful. This CDR3 comprises 14 residues. The germline CDR1 and CDR2 sequences are SGHDT and YYEEEE.

This clonotype occurred a few times. The chain combines TRBV7-9 with TRBJ2-5; the D gene is possibly TRBD2 (6 bases). The J call is in doubt because the DNA end fits TRBJ2-1 better. The CDR3 length is 14 residues. Germline V lookup: CDR1 SEHNR, CDR2 FQNEAQ (reference sequence). This CDR3 reads CASSFGGGNYEQFF. In DNA, the CDR3 is TGTGCCAGCAGCTTCGGGGGTGGGAATTATGAGCAGTTCTTC.

The chain joins TRBV7-8 to TRBJ2-5, with 8 bases identical to TRBD1. V lost 5 bases and J lost 4; bases outside the gene matches: 9. The CDR3 covers 15 residues. Germline assignment: CDR1 SGHVS and CDR2 FQNEAQ. CDR3 loop: CASSAPRTGIETQYF. In DNA, the CDR3 is TGTGCCAGCAGCGCCCCCCGGACAGGGATAGAGACCCAGTACTTC.

This clonotype came up a few times. The V and J genes are TRBV7-2 and TRBJ2-1; 12 positions agree with TRBD2. Per germline, CDR1 SGHTA and CDR2 FQGNSA. With V trimmed by 6 bases and J by 4 bases, 4 bases remained unmatched. The CDR3 loop spans 15 amino acids. The CDR3 DNA reads TGTGCCAGCAGGGAGACTAGCGGGGGATACAATGAGCAGTTCTTC. Protein sequence: CASRETSGGYNEQFF.

This clonotype was counted between two and nine times. The V and J genes are TRBV20-1 and TRBJ2-5; D remains unclear. This CDR3 spans 12 amino acids. Trimming took 1 base from V and 5 from J, leaving 8 bases between them. Germline V gene data show CDR1 as DFQATT and CDR2 as SNEGSKA (reference sequence). The CDR3 reads CSARGPVETQYF. CDR3 nucleotides: TGCAGTGCTAGAGGACCCGTGGAGACCCAGTACTTC.